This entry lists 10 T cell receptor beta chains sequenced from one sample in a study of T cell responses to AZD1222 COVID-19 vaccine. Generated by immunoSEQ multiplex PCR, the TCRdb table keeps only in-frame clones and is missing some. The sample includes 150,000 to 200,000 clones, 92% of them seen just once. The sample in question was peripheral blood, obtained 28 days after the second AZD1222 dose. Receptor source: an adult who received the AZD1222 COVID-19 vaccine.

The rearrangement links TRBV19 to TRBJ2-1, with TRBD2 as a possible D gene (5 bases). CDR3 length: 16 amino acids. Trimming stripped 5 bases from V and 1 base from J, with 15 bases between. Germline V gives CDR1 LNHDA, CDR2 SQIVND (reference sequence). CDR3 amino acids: CASSPRGVASYNEQFF. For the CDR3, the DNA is TGTGCCAGTAGTCCCCGGGGTGTAGCGTCCTACAATGAGCAGTTCTTC.

CDR3 sequence reads: CASSYSGGFGHTEAFF. The CDR3 region has the DNA TGTGCCAGCAGTTACTCAGGGGGCTTCGGGCACACTGAAGCTTTCTTT. V is TRBV6-5 and J is TRBJ1-1, with 7 bases lining up with TRBD1. CDR1 is MNHEY and CDR2 is SVGAGI in the germline V gene. The CDR3 covers 16 residues. With 0 bases clipped from V and 3 bases from J, the junction kept 7 bases outside the gene matches.

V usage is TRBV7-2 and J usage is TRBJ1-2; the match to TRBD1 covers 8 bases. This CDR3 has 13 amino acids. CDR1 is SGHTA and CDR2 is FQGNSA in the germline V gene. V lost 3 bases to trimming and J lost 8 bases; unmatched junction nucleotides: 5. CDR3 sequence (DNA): TGTGCCAGCAGCTTCCAGGGGGCTGGAGGCTACACCTTC. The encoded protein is CASSFQGAGGYTF.

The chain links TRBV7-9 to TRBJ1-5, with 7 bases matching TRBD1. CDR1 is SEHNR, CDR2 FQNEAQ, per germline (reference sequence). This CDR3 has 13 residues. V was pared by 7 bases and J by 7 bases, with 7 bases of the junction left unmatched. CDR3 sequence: CASTMTGSQPQHF. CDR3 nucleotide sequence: TGTGCCAGCACCATGACAGGGAGCCAGCCCCAGCATTTT.

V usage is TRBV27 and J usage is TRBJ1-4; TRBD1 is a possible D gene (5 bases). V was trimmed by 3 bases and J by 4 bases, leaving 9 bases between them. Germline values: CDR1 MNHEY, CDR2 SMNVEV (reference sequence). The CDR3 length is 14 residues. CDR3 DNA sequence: TGTGCCAGCAGTTTCGGGGCCGATAATGAAAAACTGTTTTTT. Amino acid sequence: CASSFGADNEKLFF.

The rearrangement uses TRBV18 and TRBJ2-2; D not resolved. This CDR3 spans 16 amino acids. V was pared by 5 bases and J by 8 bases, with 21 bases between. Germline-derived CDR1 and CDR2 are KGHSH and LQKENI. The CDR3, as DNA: TGTGCCAGCTCATCTAGGTCCGGGCCCGGGCCGGGGGAGCTGTTTTTT. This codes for CASSSRSGPGPGELFF.

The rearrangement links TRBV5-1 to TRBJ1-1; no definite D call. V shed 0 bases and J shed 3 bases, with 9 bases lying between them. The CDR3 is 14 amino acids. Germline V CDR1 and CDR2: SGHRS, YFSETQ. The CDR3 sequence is CASSLVTGDTEAFF. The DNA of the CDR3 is TGCGCCAGCAGCTTGGTAACTGGGGACACTGAAGCTTTCTTT. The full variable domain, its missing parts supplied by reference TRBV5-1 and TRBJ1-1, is KAGVTQTPRYLIKTRGQQVTLSCSPISGHRSVSWYQQTPGQGLQFLFEYFSETQRNKGNFPGRFSGRQFSNSRSEMNVSTLELGDSALYLCASSLVTGDTEAFFGQGTRLTVV.

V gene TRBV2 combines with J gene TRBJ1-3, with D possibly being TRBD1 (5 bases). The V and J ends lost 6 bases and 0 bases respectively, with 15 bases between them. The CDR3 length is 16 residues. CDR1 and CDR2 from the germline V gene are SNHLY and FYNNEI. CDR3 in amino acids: CASSPGVTISGNTIYF. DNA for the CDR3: TGTGCCAGCAGCCCGGGGGTCACCATCTCTGGAAACACCATATATTTT.

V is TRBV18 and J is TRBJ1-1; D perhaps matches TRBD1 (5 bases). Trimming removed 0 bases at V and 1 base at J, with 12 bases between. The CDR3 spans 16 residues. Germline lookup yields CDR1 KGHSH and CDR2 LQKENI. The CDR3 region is CASSPPSLQGNTEAFF. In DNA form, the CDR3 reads TGTGCCAGCTCACCACCGTCCCTCCAGGGGAACACTGAAGCTTTCTTT.

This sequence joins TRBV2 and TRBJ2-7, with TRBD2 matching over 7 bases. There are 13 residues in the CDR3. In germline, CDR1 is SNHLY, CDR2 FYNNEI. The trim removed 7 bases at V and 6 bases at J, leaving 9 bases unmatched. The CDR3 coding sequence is TGTGCCAGCACTTTCGGTGGGGGGGGCGAGCAGTACTTC. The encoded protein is CASTFGGGGEQYF.